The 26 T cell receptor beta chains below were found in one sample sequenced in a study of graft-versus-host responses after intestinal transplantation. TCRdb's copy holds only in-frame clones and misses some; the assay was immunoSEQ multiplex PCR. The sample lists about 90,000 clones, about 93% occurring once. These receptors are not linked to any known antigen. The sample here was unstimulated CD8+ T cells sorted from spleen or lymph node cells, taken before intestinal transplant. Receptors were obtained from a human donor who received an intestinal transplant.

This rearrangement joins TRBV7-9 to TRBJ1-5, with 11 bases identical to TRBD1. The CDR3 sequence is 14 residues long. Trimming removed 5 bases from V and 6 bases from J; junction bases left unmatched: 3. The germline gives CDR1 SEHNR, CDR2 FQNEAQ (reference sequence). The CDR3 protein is CASSDGTGGQPQHF. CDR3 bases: TGTGCCAGCAGCGATGGGACAGGGGGTCAGCCCCAGCATTTT.

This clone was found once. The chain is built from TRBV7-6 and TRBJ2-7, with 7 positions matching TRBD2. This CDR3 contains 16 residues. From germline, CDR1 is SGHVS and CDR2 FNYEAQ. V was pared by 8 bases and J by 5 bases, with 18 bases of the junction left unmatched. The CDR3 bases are TGTGCCAGCCCTGGCCGGGTGGAGCGGGACGGGAACGAGCAGTACTTC. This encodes CASPGRVERDGNEQYF.

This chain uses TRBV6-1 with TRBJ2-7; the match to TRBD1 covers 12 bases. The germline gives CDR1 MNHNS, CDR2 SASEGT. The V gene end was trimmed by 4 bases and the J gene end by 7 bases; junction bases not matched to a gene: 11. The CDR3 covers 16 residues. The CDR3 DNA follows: TGTGCCAGCAGTGGTATTCCGGGACAGGGGGCCGGGGAGCAGTACTTC. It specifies CASSGIPGQGAGEQYF.

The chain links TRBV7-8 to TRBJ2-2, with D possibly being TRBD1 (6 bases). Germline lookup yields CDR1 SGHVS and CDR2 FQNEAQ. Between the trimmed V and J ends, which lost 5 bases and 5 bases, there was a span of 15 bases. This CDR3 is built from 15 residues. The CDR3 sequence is CASSLHGQLTGELFF. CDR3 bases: TGTGCCAGCAGCCTACACGGACAGCTTACCGGGGAGCTGTTTTTT.

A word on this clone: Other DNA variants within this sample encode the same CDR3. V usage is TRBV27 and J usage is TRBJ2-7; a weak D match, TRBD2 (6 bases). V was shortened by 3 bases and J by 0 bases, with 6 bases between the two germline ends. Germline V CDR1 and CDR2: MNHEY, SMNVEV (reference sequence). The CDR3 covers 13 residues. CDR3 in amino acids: CASSFSGSYEQYF. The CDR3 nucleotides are TGTGCCAGCAGTTTTAGCGGCTCCTACGAGCAGTACTTC.

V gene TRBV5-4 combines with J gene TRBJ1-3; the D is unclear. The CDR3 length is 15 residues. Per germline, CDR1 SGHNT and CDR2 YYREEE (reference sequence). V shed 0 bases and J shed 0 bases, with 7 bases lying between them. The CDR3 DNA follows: TGTGCCAGCAGCTTGGACAGCCTCTCTGGAAACACCATATATTTT. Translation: CASSLDSLSGNTIYF.

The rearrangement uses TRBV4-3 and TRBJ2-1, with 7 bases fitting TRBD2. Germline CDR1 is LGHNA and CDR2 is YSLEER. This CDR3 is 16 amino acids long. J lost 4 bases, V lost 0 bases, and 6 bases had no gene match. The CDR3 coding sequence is TGCGCCAGCAGCCAAGATGTAGCGGGCGGATACAATGAGCAGTTCTTC. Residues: CASSQDVAGGYNEQFF.

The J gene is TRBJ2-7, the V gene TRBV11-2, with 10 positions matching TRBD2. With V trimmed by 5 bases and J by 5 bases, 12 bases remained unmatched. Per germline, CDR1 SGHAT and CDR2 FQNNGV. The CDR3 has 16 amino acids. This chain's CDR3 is CASSQLLAGADDEQYF. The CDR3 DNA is TGTGCCAGCAGCCAACTTCTAGCGGGAGCGGACGACGAGCAGTACTTC.

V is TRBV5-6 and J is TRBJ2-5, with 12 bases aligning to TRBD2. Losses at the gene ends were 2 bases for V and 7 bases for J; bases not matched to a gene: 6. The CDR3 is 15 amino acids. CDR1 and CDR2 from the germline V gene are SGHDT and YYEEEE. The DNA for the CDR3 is TGTGCCAGCAGCTTCCTAGCGGGGGGGCGGGGGACCCAGTACTTC. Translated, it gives CASSFLAGGRGTQYF.

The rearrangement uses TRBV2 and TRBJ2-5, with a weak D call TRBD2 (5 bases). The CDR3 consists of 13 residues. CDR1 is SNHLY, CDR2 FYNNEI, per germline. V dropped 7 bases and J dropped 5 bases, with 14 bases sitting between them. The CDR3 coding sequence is TGTGCCAGCACGGACTCACTAGAGGAGACCCAGTACTTC. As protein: CASTDSLEETQYF.

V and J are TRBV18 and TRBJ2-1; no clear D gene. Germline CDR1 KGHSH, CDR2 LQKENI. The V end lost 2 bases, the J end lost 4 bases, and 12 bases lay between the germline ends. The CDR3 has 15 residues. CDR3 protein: CASSPEDHWYNEQFF. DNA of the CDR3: TGTGCCAGCTCACCAGAGGATCACTGGTACAATGAGCAGTTCTTC.

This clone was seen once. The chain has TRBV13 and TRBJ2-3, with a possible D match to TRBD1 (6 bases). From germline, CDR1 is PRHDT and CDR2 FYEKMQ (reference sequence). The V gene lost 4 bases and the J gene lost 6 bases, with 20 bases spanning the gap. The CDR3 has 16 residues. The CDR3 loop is CASSSPWSGQGDTQYF. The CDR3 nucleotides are TGTGCCAGCAGCTCTCCCTGGTCGGGGCAGGGGGATACGCAGTATTTT.

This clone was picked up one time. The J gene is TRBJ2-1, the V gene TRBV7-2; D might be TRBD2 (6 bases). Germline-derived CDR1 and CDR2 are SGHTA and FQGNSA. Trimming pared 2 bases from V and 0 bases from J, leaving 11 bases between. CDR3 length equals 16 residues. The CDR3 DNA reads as TGTGCCAGCAGCTTAACGGCGGGGAGCTCCTACAATGAGCAGTTCTTC. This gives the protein CASSLTAGSSYNEQFF.

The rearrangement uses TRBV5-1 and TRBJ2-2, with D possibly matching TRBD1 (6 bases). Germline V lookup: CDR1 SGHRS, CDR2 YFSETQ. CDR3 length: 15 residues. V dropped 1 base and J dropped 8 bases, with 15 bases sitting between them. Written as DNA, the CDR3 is TGCGCCAGCAGCTTGAAGGCAGGGGCACCGGGGGAGCTGTTTTTT. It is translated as CASSLKAGAPGELFF.

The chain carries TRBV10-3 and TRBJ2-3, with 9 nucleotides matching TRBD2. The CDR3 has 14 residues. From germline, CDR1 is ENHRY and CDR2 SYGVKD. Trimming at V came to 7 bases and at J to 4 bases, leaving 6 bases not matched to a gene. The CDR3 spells CAITAGGPSDTQYF. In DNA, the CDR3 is TGTGCCATCACGGCGGGAGGGCCCTCAGATACGCAGTATTTT.

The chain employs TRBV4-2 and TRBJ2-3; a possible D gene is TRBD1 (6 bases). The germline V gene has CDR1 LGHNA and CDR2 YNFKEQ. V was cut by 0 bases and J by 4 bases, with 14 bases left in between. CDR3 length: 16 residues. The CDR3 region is CASSQDLQGISDTQYF. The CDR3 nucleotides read TGTGCCAGCAGCCAAGATTTACAGGGAATCTCAGATACGCAGTATTTT.

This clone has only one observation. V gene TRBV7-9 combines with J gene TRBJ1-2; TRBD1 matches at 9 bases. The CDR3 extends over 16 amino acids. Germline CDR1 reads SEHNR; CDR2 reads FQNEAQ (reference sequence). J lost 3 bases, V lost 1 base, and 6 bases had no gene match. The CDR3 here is CASSLEARQGDYGYTF. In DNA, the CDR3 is TGTGCCAGCAGCTTAGAGGCGCGACAGGGGGACTATGGCTACACCTTC.

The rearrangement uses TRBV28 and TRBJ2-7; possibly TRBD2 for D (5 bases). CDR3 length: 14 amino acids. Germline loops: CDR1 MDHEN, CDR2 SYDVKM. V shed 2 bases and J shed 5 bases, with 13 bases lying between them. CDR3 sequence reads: CASSLLASINEQYF. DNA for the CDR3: TGTGCCAGCAGTTTACTAGCAAGTATAAACGAGCAGTACTTC. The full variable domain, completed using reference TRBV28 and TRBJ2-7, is DVKVTQSSRYLVKRTGEKVFLECVQDMDHENMFWYRQDPGLGLRLIYFSYDVKMKEKGDIPEGYSVSREKKERFSLILESASTNQTSMYLCASSLLASINEQYFGPGTRLTVT.

The CDR3 loop is CASSLAGVAEAFF. CDR3 coding DNA: TGTGCCAGCAGCCTTGCAGGGGTTGCTGAAGCTTTCTTT. J is TRBJ1-1 and V is TRBV11-2; D may be TRBD1 (6 bases). Germline values: CDR1 SGHAT, CDR2 FQNNGV. The CDR3 is 13 amino acids. V was trimmed by 5 bases and J by 6 bases, leaving 13 bases between them.

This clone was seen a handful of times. The CDR3 DNA reads TGTGCCATCAGTGATTCCCCCGCGGGGAACACTGAAGCTTTCTTT. Protein sequence: CAISDSPAGNTEAFF. V usage is TRBV10-3 and J usage is TRBJ1-1; D gene uncertain. V was pared by 3 bases and J by 1 base, with 12 bases between. CDR1 is ENHRY, CDR2 SYGVKD, per germline. CDR3 size: 15 residues.

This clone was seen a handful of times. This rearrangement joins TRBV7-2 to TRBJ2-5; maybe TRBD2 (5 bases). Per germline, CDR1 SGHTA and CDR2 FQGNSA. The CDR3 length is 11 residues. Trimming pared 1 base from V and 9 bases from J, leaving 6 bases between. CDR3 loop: CASSLVRAQYF. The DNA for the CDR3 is TGTGCCAGCAGCTTAGTGCGGGCCCAGTACTTC.

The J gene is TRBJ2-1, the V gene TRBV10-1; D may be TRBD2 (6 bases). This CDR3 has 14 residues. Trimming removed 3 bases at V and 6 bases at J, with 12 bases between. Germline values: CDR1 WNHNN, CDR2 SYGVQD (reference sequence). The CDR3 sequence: CASSDGGPGNEQFF. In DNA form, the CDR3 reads TGCGCCAGCAGTGACGGGGGTCCTGGCAATGAGCAGTTCTTC.

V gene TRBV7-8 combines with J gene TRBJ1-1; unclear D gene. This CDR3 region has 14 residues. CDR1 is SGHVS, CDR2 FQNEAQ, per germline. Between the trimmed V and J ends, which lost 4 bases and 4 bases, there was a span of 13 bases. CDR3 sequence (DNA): TGTGCCAGCAGCTCTCCTACGCAACCCACTGAAGCTTTCTTT. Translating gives CASSSPTQPTEAFF. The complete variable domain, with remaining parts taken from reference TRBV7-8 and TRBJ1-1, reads GAGVSQSPRYKVAKRGQDVALRCDPISGHVSLFWYQQALGQGPEFLTYFQNEAQLDKSGLPSDRFFAERPEGSVSTLKIQRTQQEDSAVYLCASSSPTQPTEAFFGQGTRLTVV.

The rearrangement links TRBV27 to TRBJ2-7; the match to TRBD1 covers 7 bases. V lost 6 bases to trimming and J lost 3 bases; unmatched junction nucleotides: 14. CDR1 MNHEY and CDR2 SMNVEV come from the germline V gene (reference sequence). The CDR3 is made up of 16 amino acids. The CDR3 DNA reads TGTGCCAGCAGCCCAAGGTGGGGACAGATACTCTACGAGCAGTACTTC. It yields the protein CASSPRWGQILYEQYF.

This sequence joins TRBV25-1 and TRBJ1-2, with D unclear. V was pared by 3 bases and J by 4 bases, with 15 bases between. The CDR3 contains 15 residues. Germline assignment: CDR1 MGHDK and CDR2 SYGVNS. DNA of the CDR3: TGTGCCAGCAGTGATGAGCTTCTACCCTCCTATGGCTACACCTTC. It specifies CASSDELLPSYGYTF.

The CDR3 protein is CASSSDAGTMFYNEQFF. DNA for the CDR3: TGTGCCAGCAGCTCAGATGCCGGGACTATGTTCTACAATGAGCAGTTCTTC. The V gene is TRBV7-6, the J gene TRBJ2-1; 7 bases match TRBD2. From germline, CDR1 is SGHVS and CDR2 FNYEAQ. Trimming cost V 4 bases and J 3 bases; bases outside gene matches: 12. This CDR3 is built from 17 residues.